This entry lists 5 T cell receptor beta chains sequenced from one sample in a study of T cells in Graves' hyperthyroidism and ophthalmopathy. Amplification targeted TCR beta CDR3 regions from RNA transcripts. A set of HTBI primers served as the primers for a first-round RT-PCR of the TCR CDR3. TCRdb reprocessed the multiplex PCR reads with MiXCR, giving one entry per CDR3 protein. The sample holds some 720,000 distinct CDR3 sequences, about a sixth seen once. Sample: blood. The receptors shown here come from a young man with Graves' hyperthyroidism.

The J gene is TRBJ1-5, the V gene TRBV7-9; D remains ambiguous. Trimming stripped 1 base from V and 9 bases from J, with 19 bases between. Germline loops: CDR1 SEHNR, CDR2 FQNEAQ (reference sequence). The CDR3 extends over 16 amino acids. The CDR3 sequence: CASSLGGQEGSPPQHF. CDR3 coding DNA: TGTGCCAGCAGCTTAGGAGGGCAGGAAGGTTCTCCGCCCCAGCATTTT.

The rearrangement links TRBV2 to TRBJ2-2; 9 bases line up with TRBD1. CDR1 is SNHLY, CDR2 FYNNEI, per germline. J gave up 0 bases and V 2 bases, and 7 bases lay outside the gene matches. CDR3 length: 18 amino acids. The CDR3: CASSETGTGLSNTGELFF. The CDR3 bases are TGTGCCAGCAGTGAAACTGGGACAGGGCTATCGAACACCGGGGAGCTGTTTTTT.

The chain's CDR3 is CASSEGRGDYGYTF. In nucleotides, the CDR3 is TGTGCCAGCAGTGAGGGCAGGGGAGACTATGGCTACACCTTC. The chain is built from TRBV2 and TRBJ1-2, with D maybe TRBD1 (6 bases). Trimming shortened V by 3 bases and J by 3 bases, and 11 bases separated the two germline ends. Per germline, CDR1 SNHLY and CDR2 FYNNEI. This CDR3 region has 14 residues.

Ten or more counts support this clonotype. The chain joins TRBV29-1 to TRBJ2-5; D may be TRBD2 (6 bases). CDR3 size: 12 residues. V was pared by 4 bases and J by 5 bases, with 11 bases between. Germline V gives CDR1 SQVTM, CDR2 ANQGSEA. CDR3 DNA sequence: TGCAGCGTTGCTACGGGGAGGGAGACCCAGTACTTC. Protein product: CSVATGRETQYF.

This rearrangement joins TRBV28 to TRBJ2-3; 8 bases line up with TRBD2. This CDR3 contains 17 residues. V gave up 5 bases and J gave up 4 bases; unmatched junction bases: 14. The germline V gene encodes CDR1 MDHEN and CDR2 SYDVKM. Written as DNA, the CDR3 is TGTGCCAGCAGTACTCCGGAGGTAGCGGGATGGGCAGATACGCAGTATTTT. Translated: CASSTPEVAGWADTQYF. The variable domain in full, completed from reference TRBV28 and TRBJ2-3, reads DVKVTQSSRYLVKRTGEKVFLECVQDMDHENMFWYRQDPGLGLRLIYFSYDVKMKEKGDIPEGYSVSREKKERFSLILESASTNQTSMYLCASSTPEVAGWADTQYFGPGTRLTVL.